This T cell receptor beta chain was profiled in a study of cytomegalovirus exposure and HLA in healthy donors. Study summary: Of the donors genotyped, about 410 in all, 75% to 90% fell in the Caucasian-associated ancestry cluster. Findings and caveats of the study: A prior analysis recorded that most TCR beta V segments were productive about 90% or about 30% of the time.

In the case of this clone: Its antigen is as yet unknown.

The PCR used 60 Vbeta and 13 Jbeta primers. As handled by the study authors: In a later analysis, 8.5 million to 14 million of tens of millions of unique beta chains occurred in at least two donors. The table came from immunoSEQ multiplex PCR; TCRdb's copy has only in-frame clones and leaves some out. That table is the source of V, J and clone size, and D and trimming were worked out from the DNA. The table lists approximately 150,000 clones, 60% to 80% of them singletons. Trimming removed 5 bases at V and 8 bases at J, with 19 bases between. The CDR3 sequence is 15 residues long. Per the germline V gene, CDR1 is SGHTA and CDR2 is FQGTGA.

Sequenced sample: PBMCs. The chain joins TRBV7-3 to TRBJ2-1; a possible D gene is TRBD2 (6 bases). This receptor was obtained from a male donor in good health and CMV-seronegative. CDR3 residues: CASSLAGLQDDEQFF. The CDR3 nucleotides are TGTGCCAGCAGCCTTGCGGGACTCCAAGACGATGAGCAGTTCTTC.